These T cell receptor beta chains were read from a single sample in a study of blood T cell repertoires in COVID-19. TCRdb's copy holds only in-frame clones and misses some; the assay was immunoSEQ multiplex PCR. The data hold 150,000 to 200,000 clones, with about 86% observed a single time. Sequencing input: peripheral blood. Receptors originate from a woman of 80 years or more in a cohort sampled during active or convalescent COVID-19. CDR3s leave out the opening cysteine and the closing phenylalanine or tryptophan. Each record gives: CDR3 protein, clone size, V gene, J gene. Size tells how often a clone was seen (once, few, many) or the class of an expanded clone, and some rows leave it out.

CDR3 protein: ASSSWSRGRNTEAF; clone size: NA; V gene: TRBV7-9; J gene: TRBJ1-1
CDR3 protein: ASSLGGQGSYNEQF; clone size: NA; V gene: TRBV28; J gene: TRBJ2-1
CDR3 protein: ASSQLAGGGTDTQY; clone size: NA; V gene: TRBV3-1/TRBV3-2; J gene: TRBJ2-3
CDR3 protein: ASSMRLLNEKLF; clone size: NA; V gene: TRBV19; J gene: TRBJ1-4
CDR3 protein: ASSESRGLQPQH; clone size: NA; V gene: TRBV2; J gene: TRBJ1-5
CDR3 protein: ASSFMRGTEAF; clone size: few; V gene: TRBV12-3/TRBV12-4; J gene: TRBJ1-1
CDR3 protein: ASSLQGGQETQY; clone size: NA; V gene: TRBV18; J gene: TRBJ2-5
CDR3 protein: ASSQDELALPYNEQF; clone size: NA; V gene: TRBV4-1; J gene: TRBJ2-1
CDR3 protein: SVGSGEGQPQH; clone size: NA; V gene: TRBV29-1; J gene: TRBJ1-5
CDR3 protein: ASSWRWDTEAF; clone size: NA; V gene: TRBV11-3; J gene: TRBJ1-1
CDR3 protein: ASSYRDRGNEKLF; clone size: NA; V gene: TRBV6-2/TRBV6-3; J gene: TRBJ1-4
CDR3 protein: ASSQRTSGGTGELF; clone size: once; V gene: TRBV3-1/TRBV3-2; J gene: TRBJ2-2
CDR3 protein: ASSRGLYNEQF; clone size: once; V gene: TRBV12-3/TRBV12-4; J gene: TRBJ2-1
CDR3 protein: ASSYSRDQPQH; clone size: NA; V gene: TRBV6-5; J gene: TRBJ1-5
CDR3 protein: ASSSPHIQTGPGANVLT; clone size: NA; V gene: TRBV6-2/TRBV6-3; J gene: TRBJ2-6
CDR3 protein: ASSLQGQVGNIQY; clone size: NA; V gene: TRBV11-3; J gene: TRBJ2-4
CDR3 protein: ASSGYRVDGYT; clone size: NA; V gene: TRBV21-1; J gene: TRBJ1-2
CDR3 protein: ASSLGPGQGTEAF; clone size: NA; V gene: TRBV5-1; J gene: TRBJ1-1
CDR3 protein: ASSTDRTGYT; clone size: once; V gene: TRBV5-4; J gene: TRBJ1-2
CDR3 protein: ARSRERDPNTGELF; clone size: few; V gene: TRBV5-3; J gene: TRBJ2-2
CDR3 protein: ASSLSGQGIDEQF; clone size: NA; V gene: TRBV5-1; J gene: TRBJ2-1
CDR3 protein: ASSLLAGGTDTQY; clone size: NA; V gene: TRBV7-6; J gene: TRBJ2-3
CDR3 protein: ATSEGTENTEAF; clone size: NA; V gene: TRBV24-1; J gene: TRBJ1-1
CDR3 protein: ASSRDRAGGEKLF; clone size: NA; V gene: TRBV7-2; J gene: TRBJ1-4
CDR3 protein: ASSGDRGSLLF; clone size: NA; V gene: TRBV3-1/TRBV3-2; J gene: TRBJ1-4
CDR3 protein: ASRTGTFIYEQY; clone size: NA; V gene: TRBV6-5; J gene: TRBJ2-7
CDR3 protein: ASSLTGLYGYT; clone size: NA; V gene: TRBV12-3/TRBV12-4; J gene: TRBJ1-2
CDR3 protein: ASSQGRYEQY; clone size: NA; V gene: TRBV6-2/TRBV6-3; J gene: TRBJ2-7
CDR3 protein: ASGLVERGNTIY; clone size: NA; V gene: TRBV12-5; J gene: TRBJ1-3
CDR3 protein: ASSSTQGSSSYEQY; clone size: few; V gene: TRBV27; J gene: TRBJ2-7